What follows describes a single T cell receptor (beta chain). Its antigen remains unidentified. There are no base qualities to consult, and no much larger clone falls within one base. The TCR beta CDR3 regions were amplified from the RNA transcripts. The first round of RT-PCR for the TCR CDR3 was performed with the HTBI primer set and the Qiagen OneStep RT-PCR kit. Libraries were constructed in a second round of multiplex PCR, after which size selection and purification were carried out. Libraries were sequenced paired-end with 100 bp reads on an Illumina HiSeq2000. In the original analysis: Raw data were processed with SOAPnuke, discarding reads with adapters, uncalled bases, mean Phred below 15, or no exact constant-primer or identifier match. High-quality paired reads were merged using COPE v1.2.5, and each unique nucleotide sequence was defined as a clonotype. Clonotypes were aligned to IMGT TRBV, TRBD and TRBJ reference segments using MiTCR v1.1. The analysis was restricted to V-J combinations with a frequency above 0.0001, which together covered about 99% of the repertoires. The TCS score was defined as the ratio of F50 (clonal expansion) to E x V (chaos), calculated using BLOSUM62-based TCRdist between CDR3 peptides within each V-J. Welch's t-statistics and random forest reduced 500 to 650 V-J features to about 13, which were used in a naive Bayes classifier (R e1071). TCRdb reprocessing: public reads trimmed at Q25 with fastp, clones called with MiXCR, in-frame beta chains kept. Identical CDR3 protein sequences are pooled into one entry, listed with their most common genes and DNA. Here the V and J calls rest on TCRdb's processing, not on the authors' analysis. The sample table holds about 600,000 distinct CDR3 sequences, of which 13% to 15% were seen once. The top ten constitute roughly 7% of the sample.

There are 15 amino acids in the CDR3, from cysteine to phenylalanine inclusive. The DNA shown is the 45-base CDR3, in frame from base 1. The germline V gene (reference sequence) sets CDR1 to WNHNN and CDR2 to SYGVQD. Between the V and J ends, shortened by 6 bases and 2 bases respectively, the junction contains 17 bases. Ophthalmopathy patients had moderately to severely active disease, Clinical Activity Score of at least 3, NOSPECS grade of at least 4, and duration under 3 months. Exclusion was applied to patients with uncontrolled infections, other autoimmune diseases, pregnancy or lactation. Diagnoses relied on clinical symptoms, serum thyroxine and TRAb, thyroid ultrasound and orbital computed tomography. PBMCs were isolated from 10 ml of fresh peripheral blood by Ficoll-Paque density gradient centrifugation. Trizol reagent was used to extract total RNA, and RNA quality was then checked on an Agilent 2100 Bioanalyzer.

These data are taken from a study of T cells in Graves' hyperthyroidism and ophthalmopathy (dated by TCRdb to between 2019 and 2020). The study in broad terms: Peripheral blood was sampled at the time of initial diagnosis, prior to any treatment. A discovery cohort of 95 to 100 patients, fewer than 50 with Graves' ophthalmopathy and 57 with stable Graves' hyperthyroidism, was used to find distinguishing TCR V-J signatures. An independent validation cohort of around 20 hyperthyroidism patients and about 15 patients who later progressed to ophthalmopathy tested prospective prediction of ophthalmopathy. The roughly 91 discovery patients were randomly divided into training and test sets at a 7:3 ratio. In more than 5 Graves' hyperthyroidism patients, the study also compared T-cell repertoires from thyroid tissue with T-cell repertoires from blood. After blood sampling, hyperthyroidism patients were treated with methimazole at a starting dose of 30 mg daily, and ophthalmopathy patients were treated with high-dose intravenous methylprednisolone. The paper describes TCR Vbeta CDR3 sequencing of roughly 130 peripheral blood samples, made up of about 40 ophthalmopathy patients, approximately 76 hyperthyroidism patients and about 17 progressor patients.

General study outcomes and caveats: A 13 V-J signature model separated ophthalmopathy from stable hyperthyroidism, with 87.88% sensitivity and about 81% specificity in cross-validation and 80%/75% in testing. In validation, progression to ophthalmopathy was predicted by the model with more than 65% sensitivity and 72.22% specificity, a median of roughly 6.4 months before onset. Sample size was not statistically predetermined, and investigators were not blinded to group allocation. Most expanded thyroid clonotypes (frequency above 0.001) were also detected in blood, suggesting blood repertoires may reflect thyroid immune responses.

The clonotype originates from a young woman with Graves' ophthalmopathy. The V gene is TRBV10-1 and the J gene is TRBJ2-7; the D gene could be TRBD1 or TRBD2, each one agreeing over 5 bases. Material for sequencing was blood. DNA sequence: TGCGCCAGCAGCGAAGGGCCAAGGGGAGCCTACGAGCAGTACTTC. This encodes CASSEGPRGAYEQYF.